This TCR beta chain was captured by sequencing in a study of OX40 agonist ivuxolimab in advanced cancers. Per germline, CDR1 SGHVS and CDR2 FNYEAQ. This CDR3 contains 15 residues. With 5 bases removed from V and 5 bases from J, the gap between germline ends came to 18 bases. The method was immunoSEQ multiplex PCR; TCRdb's version includes in-frame clones alone and lacks a portion of them. This table has approximately 61,000 clones, approximately 90% appearing once. The chain uses TRBV7-6 and TRBJ1-2, with D perhaps matching TRBD1 (6 bases). This material consisted of CD4+ or CD8+ T cells sorted from blood, taken in a trial of the OX40 agonist ivuxolimab. This sequence was found in an adult with an advanced solid tumor such as melanoma, head and neck, liver or kidney cancer. This CDR3 is CASSPLGGAGYGYTF. The CDR3 DNA reads TGTGCCAGCAGCCCACTAGGGGGGGCTGGGTATGGCTACACCTTC.